This T cell receptor beta chain originates from a study of early T cells in non-severe SARS-CoV-2 infection (dated by TCRdb to the early 2020s). Background on the whole study: Because TCR sequencing relied on bulk RNA taken from unsorted whole blood, pairing of alpha and beta chains was not possible. Summary of the overall study and its limitations: Matching against VDJdb was skewed toward anti-spike CD8 responses, likely underestimated virus-specific expansions, and missed private and CD4 specificities.

The library was made by 5' RACE. Sequenced using a NextSeq 500. The TCR library protocol attached unique molecular identifiers to individual cDNA molecules to correct for sequencing error and PCR bias. TCR alpha and beta chains were both sequenced, and the abundances of alpha and beta sequences in each sample were closely correlated with each other. In the original analysis: V gene, J gene and CDR3 annotation of TCR sequences was performed with Decombinator V4. Expanded TCRs were defined as changing significantly between any two time points under a Poisson model with p below 0.0001. TCR abundances were normalised to the total number of TCRs sequenced per sample and expressed as counts per million. VDJdb, accessed on 1 November 2021, was searched for TCRs annotated for CMV, EBV and SARS-CoV-2, and TCRs annotated for more than one antigen were excluded. TCRdb's own reprocessing of the public reads used fastp at Q25 and MiXCR and kept productive beta chains. Every CDR3 protein is listed once, alongside the most common genes and DNA of its rows. The V and J calls come from TCRdb's annotation, not from the publication. The sample has about 61,000 distinct CDR3 sequences on record, almost 9.5% of them singletons. The ten biggest clones cover 1.2% of the sample.

Set within a cohort of healthcare workers in London, UK, this nested case-control study involved weekly PCR testing of nasopharyngeal swabs along with blood sampling. Healthcare workers were recruited between 23 and 31 March 2020, during the week of the UK lockdown, and were followed weekly for up to roughly 15 weeks. In this sample, this clonotype turned up many times. The antigen it recognizes is unknown. One base away there is no much larger clone; base qualities are not given. This TCR derives from an adult who was a healthcare worker with PCR-confirmed SARS-CoV-2 infection or an uninfected control (not recorded which). The specimen sequenced was whole blood.

The sequence in DNA is TGTGCCAGCAGTGTGGGAGGGTACACTGAAGCTTTCTTT. Protein translation: CASSVGGYTEAFF. This receptor chain uses TRBV6-1 and TRBJ1-1, with the identity of the D gene unclear. Relative to germline, V is 4 bases shorter and J is 3 bases shorter, with 9 bases between their ends. CDR1 and CDR2, looked up from the germline V gene, are MNHNS and SASEGT. CDR3 length: 13 amino acids, cysteine to phenylalanine. The kept DNA is CDR3 alone, 39 bases in frame from the first base.